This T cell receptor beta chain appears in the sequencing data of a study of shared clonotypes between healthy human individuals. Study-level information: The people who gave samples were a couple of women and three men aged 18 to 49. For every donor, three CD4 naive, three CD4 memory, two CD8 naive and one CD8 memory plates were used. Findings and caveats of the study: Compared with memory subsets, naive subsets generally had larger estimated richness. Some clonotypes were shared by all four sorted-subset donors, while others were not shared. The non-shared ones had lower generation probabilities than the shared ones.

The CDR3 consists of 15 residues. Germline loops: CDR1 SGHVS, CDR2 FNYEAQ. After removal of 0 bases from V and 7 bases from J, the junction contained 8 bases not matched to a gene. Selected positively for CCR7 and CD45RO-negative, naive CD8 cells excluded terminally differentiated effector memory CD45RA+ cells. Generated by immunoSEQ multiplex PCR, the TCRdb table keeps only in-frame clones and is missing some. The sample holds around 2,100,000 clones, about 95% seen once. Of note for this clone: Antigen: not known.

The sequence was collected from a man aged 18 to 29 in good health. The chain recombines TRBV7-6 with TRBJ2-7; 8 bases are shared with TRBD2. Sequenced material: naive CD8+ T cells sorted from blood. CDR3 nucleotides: TGTGCCAGCAGCTTAGCTTCCGGGGGGGTAGGGGAGCAGTACTTC. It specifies CASSLASGGVGEQYF. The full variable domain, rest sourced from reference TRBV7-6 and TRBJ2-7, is GAGVSQSPRYKVTKRGQDVALRCDPISGHVSLYWYRQALGQGPEFLTYFNYEAQQDKSGLPNDRFSAERPEGSISTLTIQRTEQRDSAMYRCASSLASGGVGEQYFGPGTRLTVT.